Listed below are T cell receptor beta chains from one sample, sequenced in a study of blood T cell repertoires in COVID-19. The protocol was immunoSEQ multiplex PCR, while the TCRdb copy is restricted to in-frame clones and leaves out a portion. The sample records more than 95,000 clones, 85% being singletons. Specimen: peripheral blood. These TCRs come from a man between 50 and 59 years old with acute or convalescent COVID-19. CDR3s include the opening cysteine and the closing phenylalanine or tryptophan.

CASSIDVWEVSNEQFF | TRBJ2-1 | TRBV19 | 16
CASSQGTSGARELFF | TRBJ2-2 | TRBV3-1/TRBV3-2 | 15
CASSSGLAALNEQFF | TRBJ2-1 | TRBV7-3 | 15
CASKAGNSSYNEQFF | TRBJ2-1 | TRBV19 | 15
CASSLTVNTEAFF | TRBJ1-1 | TRBV7-8 | 13
CAIKPRGTRTTEAFF | TRBJ1-1 | TRBV10-3 | 15
CASSPFAGVGEQYF | TRBJ2-7 | TRBV19 | 14
CASSVSETQYF | TRBJ2-5 | TRBV7-2 | 11
CASSFQGGGLGPQHF | TRBJ1-5 | TRBV6-5 | 15
CASSHTARLSTDTQYF | TRBJ2-3 | TRBV14 | 16
CASRDRGPWAEAFF | TRBJ1-1 | TRBV10-2 | 14
CAISVPGLPYNEQFF | TRBJ2-1 | TRBV10-3 | 15
CAWSFPPPTNYGYTF | TRBJ1-2 | TRBV30 | 15
CASSPGRENTEAFF | TRBJ1-1 | TRBV18 | 14
CASSLGTGPTDTQYF | TRBJ2-3 | TRBV5-5 | 15
CASSISTDTQYF | TRBJ2-3 | TRBV28 | 12
CASSPTTGMNTEAFF | TRBJ1-1 | TRBV5-1 | 15
CASSLLARSSTDTQYF | TRBJ2-3 | TRBV5-1 | 16
CASSPLLSNQPQHF | TRBJ1-5 | TRBV28 | 14
CASSPGGSGANVLTF | TRBJ2-6 | TRBV7-3 | 15
CSVEEGRYGYTF | TRBJ1-2 | TRBV29-1 | 12
CASSPINEKLFF | TRBJ1-4 | TRBV11-2 | 12
CASSVRTYGYEQYF | TRBJ2-7 | TRBV19 | 14
CASSASGDRKQPQHF | TRBJ1-5 | TRBV9 | 15
CASSYVPGHNYGYTF | TRBJ1-2 | TRBV6-5 | 15
CAISSGYNEQFF | TRBJ2-1 | TRBV3-1/TRBV3-2 | 12
CASRSGGGLDEQYF | TRBJ2-7 | TRBV6-5 | 14
CASSQGGDSEKLFF | TRBJ1-4 | TRBV3-1/TRBV3-2 | 14
CASSLNDRGLSPLHF | TRBJ1-6 | TRBV7-8 | 15
CASSGFRGPRTEAFF | TRBJ1-1 | TRBV7-9 | 15
CASRRQPSNYGYTF | TRBJ1-2 | TRBV21-1 | 14
CASMAGDSYGYTF | TRBJ1-2 | TRBV10-2 | 13
CASSLDWGSQPQHF | TRBJ1-5 | TRBV7-8 | 14
CASSPRTANTDTQYF | TRBJ2-3 | TRBV11-2 | 15
CASSQGQGQSSYNSPLHF | TRBJ1-6 | TRBV5-1 | 18
CASSWTSGSTDTQYF | TRBJ2-3 | TRBV11-3 | 15
CASSSGQGEKLFF | TRBJ1-4 | TRBV7-9 | 13
CAWNLVPHTDTQYF | TRBJ2-3 | TRBV30 | 14
CATRLDGTGRAKAYEQYF | TRBJ2-7 | TRBV10-3 | 18
CASSFPLAGATHNEQFF | TRBJ2-1 | TRBV7-8 | 17
CASSERDGGNTEAFF | TRBJ1-1 | TRBV6-1 | 15
CAWSTGLAGADTQYF | TRBJ2-3 | TRBV30 | 15
CASSLGIADYNEQFF | TRBJ2-1 | TRBV27 | 15
CASSLSSGLAGFQETQYF | TRBJ2-5 | TRBV5-1 | 18
CASSVGSGAPYEQYF | TRBJ2-7 | TRBV9 | 15
CASSSVRGNHEQYF | TRBJ2-7 | TRBV7-2 | 14
CATRGGLANTGELFF | TRBJ2-2 | TRBV24-1 | 15
CAIMVPGQKTEAFF | TRBJ1-1 | TRBV5-1 | 14
CASSYYRAGGFHEQYF | TRBJ2-7 | TRBV6-6 | 16
CASSEGTTKDTQYF | TRBJ2-3 | TRBV21-1 | 14
CASSPRGDVTQYF | TRBJ2-5 | TRBV5-1 | 13
CASRGTADSAQETQYF | TRBJ2-5 | TRBV27 | 16
CASQAWSGHGFSPLHF | TRBJ1-6 | TRBV18 | 16